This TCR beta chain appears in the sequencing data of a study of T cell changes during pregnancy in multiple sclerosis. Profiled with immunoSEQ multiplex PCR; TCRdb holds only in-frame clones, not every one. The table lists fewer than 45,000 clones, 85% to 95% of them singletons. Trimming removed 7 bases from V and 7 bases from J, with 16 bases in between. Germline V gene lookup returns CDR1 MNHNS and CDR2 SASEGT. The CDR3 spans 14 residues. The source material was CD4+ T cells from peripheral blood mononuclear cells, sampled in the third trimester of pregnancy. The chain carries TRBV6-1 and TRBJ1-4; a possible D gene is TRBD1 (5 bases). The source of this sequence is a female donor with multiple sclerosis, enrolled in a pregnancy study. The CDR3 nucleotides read TGTGCCAGCAACCAAAGGGGTGGTGGTGAAAAACTGTTTTTT. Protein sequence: CASNQRGGGEKLFF.